This TCR beta chain was obtained from a study of shared clonotypes between healthy human individuals. About the research overall: Donor ages ranged 18 to 49 years: a couple of women, a few men.

The CDR3 covers 14 residues. V lost 5 bases and J lost 6; bases outside the gene matches: 6. The germline V gene has CDR1 MRHNA and CDR2 SNTAGT. Using immunoSEQ multiplex PCR, the repertoire was profiled, and TCRdb retains in-frame clones only, with some absent. The data hold approximately 500,000 clones, with 70% to 80% observed a single time. V usage is TRBV6-4 and J usage is TRBJ1-2; 10 bases are shared with TRBD1. Sequenced input: PBMCs. The sequence came from a woman between 40 and 50 years old in good health. Some clones in this sample may be carry-over from other donors' samples. The chain's CDR3 is CASSPGQGSNGYTF. The CDR3 nucleotides read TGTGCCAGCAGTCCGGGACAGGGGAGTAATGGCTACACCTTC.